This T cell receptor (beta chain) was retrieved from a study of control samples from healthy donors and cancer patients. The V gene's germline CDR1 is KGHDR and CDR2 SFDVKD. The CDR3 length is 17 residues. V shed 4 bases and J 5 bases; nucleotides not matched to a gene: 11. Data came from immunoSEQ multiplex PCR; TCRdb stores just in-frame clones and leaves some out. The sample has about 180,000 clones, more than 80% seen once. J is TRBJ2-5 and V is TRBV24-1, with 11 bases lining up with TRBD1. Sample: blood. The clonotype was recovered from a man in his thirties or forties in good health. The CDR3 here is CATSEGIPGQGDETQYF. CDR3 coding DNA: TGTGCCACCAGTGAGGGGATACCGGGACAGGGGGATGAGACCCAGTACTTC.